This T cell receptor beta chain was identified in a study of cytomegalovirus exposure and HLA in healthy donors (dated by TCRdb to about 2017). Describing the broader study: In an earlier analysis of some 610 of the donors, about 270 Gb of sequence data and 100 million or so unique TCR beta sequences from about 190 million T cells were reported. Of the approximately 400 genotyped donors, over 70% fell in the genetic ancestry cluster associated with self-reported Caucasian donors. HLA typing included class I and class II loci at four-digit resolution. In the later analysis, no new phenotypic data were used to find candidate immune exposures; instead, reliance was placed on TCR beta sequences and their occurrence across donors. The study combined high-throughput TCR immunosequencing, statistical association of individual TCRs with disease status, and machine learning to predict cytomegalovirus infection status. The study profiled the T cell repertoires of more than 500 subjects by immunosequencing and related them to cytomegalovirus serostatus. A later genetic analysis took genome-wide SNP genotypes for 398 of the 666 donors and used that subset as a discovery cohort. Along with the approximately 650-subject first cohort, a separate validation cohort of around 120 different subjects was used. Every repertoire in the discovery cohort had been generated on one and the same sequencing platform. Five DR-DQ haplotypes were treated as single units for association and clustering because of strong linkage in the cohort. An earlier analysis of around 540 of the donors applied high-throughput TCR beta sequencing to assess whether each TCR beta V gene segment acted as functional or pseudogenic. Typing coverage varied by locus: about 620-630 donors for A, B, C, DRB1 and DQB1; approximately 500 for DQA1; 600 to 610 for DPA1; around 490 for DPB1. A later analysis re-analyzed previously published TCR beta repertoires from approximately 670 donors and added high-resolution HLA genotyping to study TCR occurrence patterns. Among several hundred genotyped donors of the cohort, an average of approximately 240,000 unique TCR beta nucleotide sequences was sequenced per donor, of which about 19% were non-productive. Donor age, sex, ethnicity and CMV serostatus were compiled alongside the repertoire data. Roughly 300 gigabases of sequencing data and roughly 80 million unique TCR sequences made up an early release that covered several hundred HLA-typed donors. The study aimed to test whether cataloging public T cell receptors could reveal signatures of past pathogen exposure.

Turning to this clone: Its specific antigen is unknown. Within one base of it there is no much larger clone, and no base qualities were kept.

Library construction relied on the immunoSEQ multiplex PCR assay. For the multiplex PCR, a mixture combining 60 forward primers for TCR Vbeta segments and 13 reverse primers for TCR Jbeta segments was used. A multiplex PCR assay on genomic DNA amplified the CDR3 region of rearranged TCR beta genes. On the Illumina HiSeq System, the amplified TCR beta libraries were sequenced as 87-base-pair reads. The paper's processing steps were these. A later analysis tallied around 82 million unique TCR beta chains across the 700 or so repertoires, and 10 million to 11 million of those chains were shared by two or more donors. A nearest-neighbor algorithm error-corrected the raw reads and collapsed the reads into unique sequences, merging closely related sequences to remove PCR and sequencing errors. To assign V, D and J gene segments, CDR3 sequences were aligned to IMGT reference sequences. For a sequence to be retained, at least a six-nucleotide match to both a V gene segment and a J gene segment was required. A rearrangement was called productive if the CDR3 had no stop codons and remained in frame with V and J, and every other rearrangement was called non-productive. CDR3 was defined according to IMGT convention as the region running from the second conserved V-encoded cysteine to the conserved J-encoded phenylalanine. The earlier analysis of some 580 of the donors excluded any sequence lacking an unambiguous match to a single V gene segment. In an earlier analysis of several hundred of the donors, V segments were called functional above 56.7% productive rearrangements and were called segregating when the between-donor standard deviation exceeded 5%. A statistical classification framework was built to diagnose cytomegalovirus status from the catalog of TCR beta chain sequences. In a later analysis, V and J genes were assigned by comparing TCR nucleotide sequences against IMGT/GENE-DB human TR gene sequences. The TCRdist pipeline was used in a later analysis to assign CDR3 sequences and most-parsimonious VDJ recombination scenarios. In a later analysis, every TCR beta chain was defined by the combination of its CDR3 amino acid sequence and its V-gene family, and reads without a unique V-gene family were dropped. A later analysis removed several hundred highly shared, low-generation-probability nucleotide sequences to deal with suspected cross-contamination and a sequencing artifact. A later analysis calculated a clonal expansion index for each public chain from normalized within-repertoire ranks of inferred template counts. In a later analysis, generation probabilities were computed using a VDJ recombination model fitted to out-of-frame rearrangements, and the results were checked against IGoR. In a later analysis, TCR-TCR, TCR-HLA and TCR-CMV co-occurrence was scored with hypergeometric tests, and a repertoire-size bias correction was applied to TCR pairs. In a later analysis, false discovery rates were estimated by permuting HLA or CMV assignments 20 times. In a later analysis, co-occurring TCRs were grouped with DBSCAN, and TCRdist sequence similarity was added when clustering was performed within HLA-allele-positive subsets. Repertoires with fewer than 30,000 or more than 120,000 public chains were left out of co-occurrence clustering, as were roughly five repertoires with anomalous nucleotide sharing. TCRdb took over this immuneACCESS table, retaining in-frame rearrangements with V and J assigned. Such tables are incomplete; in checked studies, under half of the missing clones stem from an unresolved V gene, and the remainder is unexplained. The V and J calls and clone size come from that table; D and trimming were worked out from the DNA. This sample holds about 120,000 clones; 80% to 85% were observed only once. The top ten clones comprise 2% to 2.5% of the sample.

Overall results and qualifications from the work: Compared with the approximately 710-donor mean, donors in an Asian-associated ancestry cluster had fewer N-insertions in productive TCRs, according to a later genetic analysis. Some IMGT-functional V segments, including TRBV6-2 and TRBV6-3, could not be told apart with the 87-base-pair reads, so those segments were excluded. The earlier analysis of a few hundred of the donors excluded some 16 rarely observed V segments, including chromosome 9 orphons, because counts were too low. The cohort was sequenced for TCR beta chains only, and without alpha or paired-chain data the features that could be detected were limited. Broadly in line with IMGT annotations, most TCR beta V segments showed up in productive rearrangements about 90% or about 30% of the time in an earlier analysis of 450 to 600 of the donors. The study listed approximately 160 TCR beta chains as associated with cytomegalovirus. Most CMV-associated TCR beta chains appeared to be HLA-restricted in a later analysis, and the HLA associations seemed to be driven largely by CMV exposure. V-gene and J-gene trimming of TCR beta chains was associated with a missense DCLRE1C variant in a later genetic analysis, and the association was replicated in an independent cohort. In vitro tests confirmed that three of the cytomegalovirus-associated TCR beta chains recognize cytomegalovirus antigens. Presence/absence analyses assumed roughly uniform sequencing depth across donors, an assumption that may not hold. When HLA alleles, especially DR and DQ, strongly co-occurred, attributing TCR associations to individual alleles was difficult. The only immune exposure information available for the cohort was CMV serostatus. Because some donors lacked HLA typing at each locus, the association tests relied only on the typed subset. A further reported finding was that TCR beta sequences accurately predicted the HLA-A and HLA-B alleles for most subjects in the first cohort. According to a later analysis, TCR association rates differed among HLA loci, with DRB1 alleles showing the most associated TCRs and HLA-C alleles showing the fewest. It was suggested by the authors that the approach could potentially be generalized to other disease states and immunological phenotypes. Across donors, most TCR sequences were observed very rarely, whereas some public TCRs were present in many individuals. Cytomegalovirus status was reported to be diagnosed by the classifier with high specificity and sensitivity in both the original and validation cohorts. Specific HLA alleles were associated with 15,000 to 20,000 TCR beta sequences at a false discovery rate of 0.05 in a later analysis. A cluster of highly shared sequence variants was judged likely to represent a technical artifact of the sequencing pipeline. Linkage disequilibrium might explain the correlated functional status among segregating V segments, but an unknown experimental factor could not be excluded. Compared with equally common non-associated chains, HLA-associated TCR beta chains in a later analysis were more clonally expanded and had lower generation probabilities. Several of the top co-occurrence clusters appeared to be linked to parvovirus B19, influenza, CMV and Epstein-Barr virus, according to a later analysis.

At the junction V is shortened by 3 bases and J by 1 base, with 9 bases in between. Including cysteine and phenylalanine, the CDR3 has 14 amino acids. Left in the record is the CDR3 DNA by itself, 42 bases read in frame from the first base. CDR1 and CDR2 are drawn from the germline V gene: LGHNA, YSLEER. The cohort comprised under 700 healthy bone marrow donors. All cohort members were sampled while nominally healthy, although unrecorded immune exposures were likely present. The donor was CMV seronegative and belonged to the group of over 300 seronegative cohort members. Each donor provided a peripheral blood sample, and peripheral blood mononuclear cells were used for TCR beta sequencing. Genomic DNA was extracted from the blood cell samples with the Qiagen DNeasy Blood Extraction Kit.

The TCR sequence derives from a woman in her thirties or forties in good health and CMV-seronegative. The sequence joins TRBV4-3 to TRBJ2-5; the D segment cannot be called with confidence. Sequencing was carried out using PBMCs. In nucleotides, the sequence is TGCGCCAGCAGCCACCGGGTGGGCCAAGAGACCCAGTACTTC. This codes for CASSHRVGQETQYF.